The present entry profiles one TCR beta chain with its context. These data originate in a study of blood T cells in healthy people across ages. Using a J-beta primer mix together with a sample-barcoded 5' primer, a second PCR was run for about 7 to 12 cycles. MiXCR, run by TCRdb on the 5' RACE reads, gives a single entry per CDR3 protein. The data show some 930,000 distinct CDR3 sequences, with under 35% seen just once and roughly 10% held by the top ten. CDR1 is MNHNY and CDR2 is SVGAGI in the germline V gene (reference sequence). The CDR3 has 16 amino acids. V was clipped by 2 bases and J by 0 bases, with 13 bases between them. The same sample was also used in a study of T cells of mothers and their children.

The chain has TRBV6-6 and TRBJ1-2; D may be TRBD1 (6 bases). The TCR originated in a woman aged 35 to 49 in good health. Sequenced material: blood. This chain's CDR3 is CASSYLQGPANYGYTF. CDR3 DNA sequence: TGTGCCAGCAGTTACCTCCAGGGGCCAGCTAACTATGGCTACACCTTC.